This TCR beta chain was obtained from a study of blood T cell repertoires in COVID-19. Study in general: Acute and convalescent COVID-19 specimens originated in the United States, Italy and Spain. The cDNA or gDNA used as material had been derived from T cells, B-cell-depleted T cells, or PBMCs.

Only in-frame clones appear in the TCRdb table, and some are missing; sequencing was by immunoSEQ multiplex PCR. The profile shows fewer than 250,000 clones, more than 70% of them singletons. This clone was detected once. Germline CDR1 is SGHVS and CDR2 is FQNEAQ. The CDR3 is 16 amino acids. Trimming cost V 5 bases and J 6 bases; bases outside gene matches: 15. This clonotype was obtained from a woman aged 45 to 65 with acute or convalescent COVID-19. What was sequenced was peripheral blood. The rearrangement uses TRBV7-8 and TRBJ1-1; 7 bases are a match to TRBD1. For the CDR3, the DNA is TGTGCCAGCAGCCCTAGGGGGCGGGACAGTCCGGCTGAAGCTTTCTTT. Translation: CASSPRGRDSPAEAFF.